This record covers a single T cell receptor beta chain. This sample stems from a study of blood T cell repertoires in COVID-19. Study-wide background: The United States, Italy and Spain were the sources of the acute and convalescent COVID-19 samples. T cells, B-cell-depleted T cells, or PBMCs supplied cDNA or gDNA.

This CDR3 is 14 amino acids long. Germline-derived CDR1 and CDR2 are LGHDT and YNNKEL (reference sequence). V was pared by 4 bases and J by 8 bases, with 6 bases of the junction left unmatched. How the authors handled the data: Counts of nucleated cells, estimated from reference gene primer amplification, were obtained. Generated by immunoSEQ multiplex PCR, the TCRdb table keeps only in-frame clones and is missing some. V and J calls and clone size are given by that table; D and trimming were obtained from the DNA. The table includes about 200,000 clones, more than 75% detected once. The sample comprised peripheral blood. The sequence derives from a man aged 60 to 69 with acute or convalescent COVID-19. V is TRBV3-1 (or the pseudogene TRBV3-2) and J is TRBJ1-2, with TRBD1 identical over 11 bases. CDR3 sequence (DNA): TGTGCCAGCAGCCCGGGACAGGGGGTTGGCGGCTACACCTTC. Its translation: CASSPGQGVGGYTF.